One and the same sample provided the 21 T cell receptor beta chains below, sequenced in a study of siplizumab effects on memory and regulatory T cells. Assay used: immunoSEQ multiplex PCR; TCRdb lists only in-frame clones, some missing. In the table there are 100,000 or so clones, roughly 94% of which are singletons. The sequenced material came from non-Treg CD4+ T cells sorted from blood. These receptors were taken from a human donor in good health.

The chain has TRBV28 and TRBJ1-5, with a possible D match to TRBD1 (5 bases). V lost 5 bases to trimming and J lost 8 bases, with 19 bases between them. This CDR3 has 15 amino acids. Germline values: CDR1 MDHEN, CDR2 SYDVKM. The CDR3 DNA reads as TGTGCCAGCAGTGCCACGGGGGGGGTGCGGGAGCCCCAGCATTTT. Residues: CASSATGGVREPQHF.

V and J are TRBV18 and TRBJ2-3, with TRBD1 as a possible D gene (5 bases). V was cut by 6 bases and J by 0 bases, with 16 bases left in between. Germline V CDR1 and CDR2: KGHSH, LQKENI. The CDR3 length is 16 residues. CDR3 bases: TGTGCCAGCTCGCAGACAGTTCCTTCTAGCACAGATACGCAGTATTTT. It specifies CASSQTVPSSTDTQYF.

This clone was recorded a few times. The chain employs TRBV10-3 and TRBJ2-3; D is undetermined. Looked up from germline, CDR1 is ENHRY and CDR2 is SYGVKD. V lost 4 bases and J 5 bases, leaving 16 bases between the germline ends. The CDR3 loop spans 15 amino acids. Here the CDR3 reads CAISGKSKRGDTQYF. The CDR3 bases are TGTGCCATCAGTGGTAAGAGTAAGAGAGGAGATACGCAGTATTTT.

The rearrangement joins TRBV6-1 to TRBJ2-1; D is unclear. Germline lookup yields CDR1 MNHNS and CDR2 SASEGT. Trimming took 5 bases from V and 7 from J, leaving 9 bases between them. The CDR3 has 12 residues. For the CDR3, the DNA is TGTGCCAGCAGTCCCCAGCTAAATGAGCAGTTCTTC. The encoded protein is CASSPQLNEQFF.

The CDR3 region is CASSLTSGSYTGELFF. Here the CDR3 DNA reads TGCGCCAGCAGCTTGACTAGCGGGAGTTACACCGGGGAGCTGTTTTTT. The V gene is TRBV5-1, the J gene TRBJ2-2; TRBD2 aligns across 11 bases. The CDR3 totals 16 residues. The germline CDR1 and CDR2 sequences are SGHRS and YFSETQ. V lost 1 base to trimming and J lost 3 bases; unmatched junction nucleotides: 2.

The chain couples TRBV5-1 to TRBJ2-3; 10 bases fit TRBD1. The V gene's germline CDR1 is SGHRS and CDR2 YFSETQ. CDR3 length: 14 residues. V lost 4 bases to trimming and J lost 5 bases; unmatched junction nucleotides: 4. CDR3 coding DNA: TGCGCCAGCAGCATCCGGGACAGGGGAGATACGCAGTATTTT. It specifies CASSIRDRGDTQYF.

The rearrangement uses TRBV14 and TRBJ1-1, with a weak D call TRBD1 (5 bases). The CDR3 spans 17 residues. V was pared by 1 base and J by 5 bases, with 20 bases between. Germline lookup yields CDR1 SGHDN and CDR2 FVKESK. In DNA form, the CDR3 reads TGTGCCAGCAGCCAAGGTAAGGGGACGGGGGTAGGGACTGAAGCTTTCTTT. Translating gives CASSQGKGTGVGTEAFF.

The gene calls are TRBV25-1 and TRBJ1-2, with a weak D call TRBD1 (6 bases). Looked up from germline, CDR1 is MGHDK and CDR2 is SYGVNS. Trimming removed 3 bases at V and 4 bases at J, with 9 bases between. This CDR3 has 13 residues. The CDR3 loop is CASSEGTLYGYTF. The CDR3 DNA reads as TGTGCCAGCAGTGAGGGGACACTCTATGGCTACACCTTC.

This clone was observed a single time. The chain joins TRBV30 to TRBJ2-5; 7 nucleotides align to TRBD1. The CDR3 extends over 17 amino acids. V was clipped by 4 bases and J by 0 bases; unmatched bases: 14. Germline-derived CDR1 and CDR2 are GTSNPN and SVGIG (reference sequence). CDR3 bases: TGTGCCTGGACGTCTAAAACCGGGACAGTGTACCAAGAGACCCAGTACTTC. Its translation is CAWTSKTGTVYQETQYF.

The chain is built from TRBV19 and TRBJ1-4; no definite D call. Germline V gives CDR1 LNHDA, CDR2 SQIVND (reference sequence). This CDR3 comprises 17 residues. Trimming pared 5 bases from V and 8 bases from J, leaving 24 bases between. The CDR3 nucleotides read TGTGCCAGTAGTGCAACCATTAGGGTTGCGGCGGGAGAAAAACTGTTTTTT. Its protein product is CASSATIRVAAGEKLFF.

This chain joins TRBV5-4 and TRBJ2-1; D unclear. Between the trimmed V and J ends, which lost 0 bases and 6 bases, there was a span of 7 bases. The germline V gene has CDR1 SGHNT and CDR2 YYREEE (reference sequence). CDR3 length: 13 residues. This CDR3 is CASSLERTNEQFF. The CDR3 region has the DNA TGTGCCAGCAGCTTGGAACGGACCAATGAGCAGTTCTTC.

This clone was seen once. V usage is TRBV14 and J usage is TRBJ2-1, with D perhaps being TRBD1 or TRBD2 (5 bases each). The germline V and J ends were trimmed by 6 bases and 4 bases, with 7 bases remaining between them. The CDR3 covers 12 residues. Germline-derived CDR1 and CDR2 are SGHDN and FVKESK. CDR3 loop: CASSGGYNEQFF. The CDR3 bases are TGTGCCAGCAGTGGGGGATACAATGAGCAGTTCTTC.

The gene calls are TRBV28 and TRBJ1-5, with D perhaps TRBD1 (5 bases). This CDR3 is built from 13 residues. Germline V gene lookup returns CDR1 MDHEN and CDR2 SYDVKM. Between the trimmed V and J ends, which lost 9 bases and 9 bases, there was a span of 18 bases. The chain's CDR3 is CASSWGEDMPQHF. The CDR3 region has the DNA TGTGCCAGTAGCTGGGGGGAGGACATGCCCCAGCATTTT.

On this clone: The same CDR3 is also encoded by other DNA sequences in this sample. The chain joins TRBV28 to TRBJ2-7; D ambiguous. Trimming took off 3 bases at V and 3 bases at J, with 3 bases between the two ends. The CDR3 loop spans 11 amino acids. Germline lookup yields CDR1 MDHEN and CDR2 SYDVKM. The CDR3 coding sequence is TGTGCCAGCAGTTTGGGCTACGAGCAGTACTTC. Protein: CASSLGYEQYF.

The rearrangement links TRBV27 to TRBJ2-7; the D is unclear. Trimming stripped 1 base from V and 0 bases from J, with 13 bases between. This CDR3 comprises 16 residues. Germline V CDR1 and CDR2: MNHEY, SMNVEV (reference sequence). In nucleotides, the CDR3 is TGTGCCAGCAGTTTATTCCGGCAGACCATCTCCTACGAGCAGTACTTC. This gives the protein CASSLFRQTISYEQYF.

CDR3 amino acids: CASRQAGETQYF. As DNA, the CDR3 is TGTGCCAGTAGACAAGCCGGAGAGACCCAGTACTTC. The V call is TRBV19, the J call TRBJ2-5; no reliable D call. This CDR3 comprises 12 residues. The V gene lost 6 bases and the J gene lost 4 bases, with 9 bases spanning the gap. From germline, CDR1 is LNHDA and CDR2 SQIVND (reference sequence).

The chain uses TRBV13 and TRBJ1-3; D is perhaps TRBD1 (5 bases). Germline CDR1 reads PRHDT; CDR2 reads FYEKMQ (reference sequence). The CDR3 covers 19 residues. V was shortened by 3 bases and J by 0 bases, with 21 bases between the two germline ends. The CDR3 region has the DNA TGTGCCAGCAGCTTGGGACTCCCAAGGGCAGTCTCCTCTGGAAACACCATATATTTT. It encodes CASSLGLPRAVSSGNTIYF. Filled out from reference TRBV13 and TRBJ1-3, the complete variable domain reads AAGVIQSPRHLIKEKRETATLKCYPIPRHDTVYWYQQGPGQDPQFLISFYEKMQSDKGSIPDRFSAQQFSDYHSELNMSSLELGDSALYFCASSLGLPRAVSSGNTIYFGEGSWLTVV.

The chain has TRBV27 and TRBJ1-2; 9 bases align to TRBD1. Germline CDR1 is MNHEY and CDR2 is SMNVEV (reference sequence). With V trimmed by 6 bases and J by 2 bases, 10 bases remained unmatched. The CDR3 totals 16 residues. For the CDR3, the DNA is TGTGCCAGCAGGCCTCCGGGACAGGGTAGGAACTATGGCTACACCTTC. Its translation: CASRPPGQGRNYGYTF.

The chain recombines TRBV6-5 with TRBJ2-7; maybe TRBD2 (5 bases). Germline CDR1 is MNHEY and CDR2 is SVGAGI. Trimming removed 6 bases at V and 5 bases at J, with 11 bases between. CDR3 length equals 12 residues. The CDR3 bases are TGTGCCAGCAGCAGGAGGTTGAACGAGCAGTACTTC. This encodes CASSRRLNEQYF.

The CDR3 DNA is TGTGCCAGCAGTGTGTCCGGGGCCCGCTCTGGAAACACCATATATTTT. Protein: CASSVSGARSGNTIYF. The chain joins TRBV6-1 to TRBJ1-3, with TRBD1 as a possible D gene (5 bases). Germline V gives CDR1 MNHNS, CDR2 SASEGT. Trimming took off 4 bases at V and 0 bases at J, with 13 bases between the two ends. The CDR3 runs 16 residues.

The CDR3 loop is CASSLGVGAGRRKQYF. The CDR3 coding sequence is TGTGCCAGCAGCTTGGGAGTGGGGGCAGGGAGAAGGAAGCAGTACTTC. V usage is TRBV11-2 and J usage is TRBJ2-7; D might be TRBD1 (6 bases). V was pared by 3 bases and J by 8 bases, with 23 bases between. CDR1 is SGHAT and CDR2 is FQNNGV in the germline V gene. This CDR3 spans 16 amino acids.